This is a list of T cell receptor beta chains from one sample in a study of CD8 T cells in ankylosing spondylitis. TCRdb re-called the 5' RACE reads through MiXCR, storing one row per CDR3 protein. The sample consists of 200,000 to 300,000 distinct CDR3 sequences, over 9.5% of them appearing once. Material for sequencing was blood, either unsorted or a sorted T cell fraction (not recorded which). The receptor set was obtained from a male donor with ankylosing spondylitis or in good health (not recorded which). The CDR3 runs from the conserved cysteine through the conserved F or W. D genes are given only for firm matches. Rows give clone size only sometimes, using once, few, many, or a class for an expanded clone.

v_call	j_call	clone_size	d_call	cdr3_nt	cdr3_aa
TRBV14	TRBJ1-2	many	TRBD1	TGTGCCAGCAGCCGTCCCGGACAGGCGAATAACTATGGCTACACCTTC	CASSRPGQANNYGYTF
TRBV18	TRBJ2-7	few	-	TGTGCCAGCTCACAAGTACAGGGATTGAGCGAGCAGTACTTC	CASSQVQGLSEQYF
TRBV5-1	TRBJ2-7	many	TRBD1	TGCGCCAGCAGCTTCCAGAATACAGGGGACCACGAGCAGTACTTC	CASSFQNTGDHEQYF
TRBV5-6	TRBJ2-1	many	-	TGTGCCAGCAGCCATCAGGAGAGTTGGAATGAGCAGTTCTTC	CASSHQESWNEQFF
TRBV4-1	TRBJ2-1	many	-	TGCGCCAGCAGCCAAGTCCGAGGGCGGGACTTCAATGAGCAGTTCTTC	CASSQVRGRDFNEQFF
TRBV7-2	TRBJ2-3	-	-	TGTGCCAGCAGCTTAGTGCCCGCCACAGATACGCAGTATTTT	CASSLVPATDTQYF
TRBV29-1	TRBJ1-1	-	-	TGCAGCGCCGCGGAAGGGAGGGGCACTGAAGCTTTCTTT	CSAAEGRGTEAFF
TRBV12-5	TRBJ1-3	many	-	TGTGCTAGTGGCCCACTCCAGGCTGGAAACACCATATATTTT	CASGPLQAGNTIYF
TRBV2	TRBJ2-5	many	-	TGTGCCAGCAGGGGGCTTCGGGGACCGGAGACCCAGTACTTC	CASRGLRGPETQYF
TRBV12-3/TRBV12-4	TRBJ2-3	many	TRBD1	TGTGCCAGCAGTTTCAGGGGGGACAGGGTAGCCCCAGATACGCAGTATTTT	CASSFRGDRVAPDTQYF
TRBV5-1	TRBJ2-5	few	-	TGCGCCAGCAGACCGACAACGGCCCAAGAGACCCAGTACTTC	CASRPTTAQETQYF
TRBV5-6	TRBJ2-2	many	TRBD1	TGTGCCAGCAGCTTGGATGGGACAGGGTCGACCGGGGAGCTGTTTTTT	CASSLDGTGSTGELFF
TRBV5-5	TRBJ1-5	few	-	TGTGCCAGCAGCTTGGACACGCCGGGCCAGCCCCAGCATTTT	CASSLDTPGQPQHF
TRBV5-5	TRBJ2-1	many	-	TGTGCCAGCAGCTTTCAGGGTCACAATGAGCAGTTCTTC	CASSFQGHNEQFF
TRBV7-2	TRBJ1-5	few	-	TGTGCCAGCAGCTTAGACCGGGTCGGTCAGCCCCAGCATTTT	CASSLDRVGQPQHF
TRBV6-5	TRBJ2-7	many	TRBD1	TGTGCCAGCAGTAACCGGACAGGGATGCACGAGCAGTACTTC	CASSNRTGMHEQYF
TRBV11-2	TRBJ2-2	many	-	TGTGCCAGCAGCTTAGTGGGACCTTCCCCCACCGGGGAGCTGTTTTTT	CASSLVGPSPTGELFF
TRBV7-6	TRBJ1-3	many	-	TGTGCCAGCAGCTTAGGAAGAACAGGCCGCTCTGGAAACACCATATATTTT	CASSLGRTGRSGNTIYF
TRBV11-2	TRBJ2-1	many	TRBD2	TGTGCCAGCAGCCCTTCCGCGGGACTAGCGGGGGGGACAGCACAGTTCTTC	CASSPSAGLAGGTAQFF
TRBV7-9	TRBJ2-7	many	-	TGTGCCAGCAGTTTCCAGGGAAGGCAGCAGTACTTC	CASSFQGRQQYF
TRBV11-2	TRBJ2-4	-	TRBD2	TGTGCCAGCAGACGACTAGCGGGTGCCCTAGCCAAAAACATTCAGTACTTC	CASRRLAGALAKNIQYF
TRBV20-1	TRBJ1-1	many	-	TGCAGTGCTAGATTCCACAGCGTGGAGGGGACTGAAGCTTTCTTT	CSARFHSVEGTEAFF
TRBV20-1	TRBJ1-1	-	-	TGCAGTGCCGAGCTGGGAACTGAAGCTTTCTTT	CSAELGTEAFF
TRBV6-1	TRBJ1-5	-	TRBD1	TGTGCCAGCAGTCCAAAGGGACAGGGGGGCAATCAGCCCCAGCATTTT	CASSPKGQGGNQPQHF
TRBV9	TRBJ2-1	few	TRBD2	TGTGCCAGCAGCGTTGAAGCCGGGGGGGTCGATGAGCAGTTCTTC	CASSVEAGGVDEQFF
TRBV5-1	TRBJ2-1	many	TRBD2	TGCGCCAGCAGCTTTACTAGCGCCAGGAGCTACAATGAGCAGTTCTTC	CASSFTSARSYNEQFF
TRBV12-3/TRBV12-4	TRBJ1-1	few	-	TGTGCCAGCAGTTTAGAATCTGCCCTCATGAACACTGAAGCTTTCTTT	CASSLESALMNTEAFF
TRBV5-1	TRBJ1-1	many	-	TGCGCCAGCAGCGAGACCGGGTTGGGCACTGAAGCTTTCTTT	CASSETGLGTEAFF
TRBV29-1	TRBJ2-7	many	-	TGCAGCGTGGCGCTGGGAGCCAACTACGAGCAGTACTTC	CSVALGANYEQYF
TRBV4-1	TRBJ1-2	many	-	TGCGCCAGCAGCCAAGGAGGACGGTCCTATGGCTACACCTTC	CASSQGGRSYGYTF
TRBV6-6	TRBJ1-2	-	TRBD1	TGTGCCAGCAGTGCCGGGACAGGGGGATATGGCTACACCTTC	CASSAGTGGYGYTF
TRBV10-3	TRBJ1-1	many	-	TGTGCCATCAGTGAGTACAGTGAAGCTTTCTTT	CAISEYSEAFF
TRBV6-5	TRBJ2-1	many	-	TGTGCCAGCAGTTCCCGTCCAATGGGGGATGAGCAGTTCTTC	CASSSRPMGDEQFF
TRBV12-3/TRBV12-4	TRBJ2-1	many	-	TGTGCCAGCAGGAGGGGGGAGGGTTACAATGAGCAGTTCTTC	CASRRGEGYNEQFF
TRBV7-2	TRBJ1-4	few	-	TGTGCCAGCAGCTCAGGACCCCTCCGAGGTGAAAAACTGTTTTTT	CASSSGPLRGEKLFF
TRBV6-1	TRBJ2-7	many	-	TGTGCCAGCTTAAGGTCTGAGGGGACCTACGAGCAGTACTTC	CASLRSEGTYEQYF
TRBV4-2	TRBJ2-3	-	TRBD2	TGTGCCAGCAGCCAAGCCGCGCGCGGGGGGATTACAGATACGCAGTATTTT	CASSQAARGGITDTQYF
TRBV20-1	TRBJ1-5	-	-	TGCAGTGCTAAGCAGGGGTTACAGCCCCAGCATTTT	CSAKQGLQPQHF
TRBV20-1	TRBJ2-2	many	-	TGCAGTGGCAGGGAGGTTACCGGGGAGCTGTTTTTT	CSGREVTGELFF
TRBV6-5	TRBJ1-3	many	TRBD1	TGTGCCAGCAGTTTACAGGGGGGCGGAAACACCATATATTTT	CASSLQGGGNTIYF
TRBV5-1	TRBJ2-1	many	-	TGCGCCAGCAGCCCGGAGGGGAATGTGTACAATGAGCAGTTCTTC	CASSPEGNVYNEQFF
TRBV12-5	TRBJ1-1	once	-	TGTGCTAGTGGTTCGTTAGGGGTGAACACTGAAGCTTTCTTT	CASGSLGVNTEAFF
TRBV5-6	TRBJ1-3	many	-	TGTGCCAGCAGCTTGGGCAGTAGTGGATACACCATATATTTT	CASSLGSSGYTIYF
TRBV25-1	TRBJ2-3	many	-	TGTGCCAGCAGTGAGGGTTCAGGGGATACGCAGTATTTT	CASSEGSGDTQYF
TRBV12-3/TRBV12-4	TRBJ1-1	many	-	TGTGCCAGCAGTGGGGTCAGCACTGAAGCTTTCTTT	CASSGVSTEAFF